These 21 T cell receptor beta chains were all obtained from the same sample, sequenced in a study of blood T cell repertoires in COVID-19. Libraries were prepared by immunoSEQ multiplex PCR; TCRdb keeps only in-frame clonotypes and omits some of them. This table holds 310,000 or so clones, over 75% found once. What was sequenced was PBMCs or T cells enriched from blood (not recorded which). The receptors stem from a woman between 40 and 55 years old who had recovered from COVID-19.

The rearrangement joins TRBV29-1 to TRBJ1-2; maybe TRBD1 (6 bases). The CDR3 extends over 15 amino acids. The germline V and J ends were trimmed by 7 bases and 8 bases, with 26 bases remaining between them. CDR1 SQVTM and CDR2 ANQGSEA come from the germline V gene. DNA of the CDR3: TGCAGCGCAAGAGGGAACAGGGACCCCACTAAAGGCTACACCTTC. Amino acids: CSARGNRDPTKGYTF.

The chain uses TRBV5-4 and TRBJ1-2; D possibly corresponds to TRBD1 (5 bases). This CDR3 contains 15 residues. Germline V gene sequence: CDR1 SGHNT, CDR2 YYREEE (reference sequence). Deletions cut 3 bases from V and 2 bases from J, with 14 bases between. CDR3: CASSSPRGRNYGYTF. The CDR3 DNA follows: TGTGCCAGCAGCTCCCCCCGGGGGAGGAACTATGGCTACACCTTC.

A single count supports this clone. The chain is built from TRBV19 and TRBJ1-1; D is unresolved. Germline V gene data show CDR1 as LNHDA and CDR2 as SQIVND (reference sequence). The CDR3 extends over 14 amino acids. V lost 3 bases and J 4 bases, leaving 12 bases between the germline ends. Written as DNA, the CDR3 is TGTGCCAGTAGTATTCGAGGGCTACTCACTGAAGCTTTCTTT. Its protein is CASSIRGLLTEAFF.

The J gene is TRBJ2-3, the V gene TRBV7-2; a weak D match, TRBD1 (5 bases). Germline V gives CDR1 SGHTA, CDR2 FQGNSA. The CDR3 is 15 amino acids. V was trimmed by 5 bases and J by 9 bases, leaving 21 bases between them. The CDR3 loop reads CASSLAAGLWETQYF. The DNA of the CDR3 is TGTGCCAGCAGCCTGGCGGCAGGGCTTTGGGAAACGCAGTATTTT.

The chain employs TRBV11-2 and TRBJ1-2; possibly TRBD1 for D (6 bases). CDR1 is SGHAT, CDR2 FQNNGV, per germline. V lost 2 bases to trimming and J lost 9 bases, with 16 bases between them. The CDR3 loop spans 14 amino acids. The CDR3 region has the DNA TGTGCCAGCAGCTTAATGACAGGCTACTACAGCTACACCTTC. This gives the protein CASSLMTGYYSYTF. Combining the CDR3 with reference TRBV11-2 and TRBJ1-2 gives the whole variable domain EAGVAQSPRYKIIEKRQSVAFWCNPISGHATLYWYQQILGQGPKLLIQFQNNGVVDDSQLPKDRFSAERLKGVDSTLKIQPAKLEDSAVYLCASSLMTGYYSYTFGSGTRLTVV.

CDR3 loop: CASSLRFSGRFTDTQYF. As DNA, the CDR3 is TGTGCCAGCAGCTTAAGATTTAGCGGGAGGTTTACAGATACGCAGTATTTT. The chain has TRBV7-3 and TRBJ2-3, with 10 bases that match TRBD2. V shed 1 base, J shed 3 bases, and the junction held 7 bases outside the gene matches. The germline V gene has CDR1 SGHTA and CDR2 FQGTGA. The CDR3 spans 17 residues.

The chain recombines TRBV29-1 with TRBJ2-1; 10 bases match TRBD2. The CDR3 consists of 16 residues. After removal of 2 bases from V and 8 bases from J, the junction contained 12 bases not matched to a gene. Germline-derived CDR1 and CDR2 are SQVTM and ANQGSEA. This CDR3 is CSVEPSTSGVGDEQFF. Written as DNA, the CDR3 is TGCAGCGTTGAACCTAGTACTAGCGGGGTAGGCGATGAGCAGTTCTTC.

The V and J genes are TRBV7-9 and TRBJ1-5; 8 nucleotides align to TRBD1. CDR1 and CDR2 from the germline V gene are SEHNR and FQNEAQ (reference sequence). V shed 1 base and J 3 bases; nucleotides not matched to a gene: 2. The CDR3 runs to 15 residues. CDR3: CASSLGTGLNQPQHF. For the CDR3, the DNA is TGTGCCAGCAGCTTAGGGACAGGGCTCAATCAGCCCCAGCATTTT.

V gene TRBV9 combines with J gene TRBJ2-3, with 7 bases identical to TRBD1. V shed 0 bases and J 0 bases; nucleotides not matched to a gene: 4. Germline V gene lookup returns CDR1 SGDLS and CDR2 YYNGEE. The CDR3 runs 16 residues. The CDR3 DNA reads TGTGCCAGCAGCGTAGGAGGGGGCCCGAGCACAGATACGCAGTATTTT. Translating gives CASSVGGGPSTDTQYF.

The chain couples TRBV27 to TRBJ1-2; D gene unclear. CDR3 size: 14 residues. CDR1 is MNHEY and CDR2 is SMNVEV in the germline V gene (reference sequence). Trimming left V 6 bases short and J 6 bases short, with 17 bases between. Here the CDR3 reads CASSLSSYPDGYTF. CDR3 sequence (DNA): TGTGCCAGCAGCCTGTCCTCTTATCCCGATGGCTACACCTTC.

This chain links TRBV7-8 with TRBJ1-5, with D hard to call. The CDR3 has 13 residues. The germline CDR1 and CDR2 sequences are SGHVS and FQNEAQ. V lost 5 bases, J lost 6 bases, and 11 bases lay in between. CDR3: CASSLGLIQPQHF. As DNA, the CDR3 is TGTGCCAGCAGCCTTGGACTTATTCAGCCCCAGCATTTT.

J is TRBJ2-1 and V is TRBV27; 9 bases match TRBD2. Germline CDR1 reads MNHEY; CDR2 reads SMNVEV (reference sequence). This CDR3 spans 15 amino acids. V lost 4 bases and J lost 2; bases outside the gene matches: 3. CDR3 DNA: TGTGCCAGCAGTTCCCGGACTAGCGCCTACAATGAGCAGTTCTTC. Translated: CASSSRTSAYNEQFF.

V gene TRBV11-3 combines with J gene TRBJ2-3; D gene unclear. The CDR3 sequence is 15 residues long. V was trimmed by 0 bases and J by 1 base, leaving 8 bases between them. Germline CDR1 reads SGHNT; CDR2 reads YENEEA. In nucleotides, the CDR3 is TGTGCCAGCAGCTTAGATCCGAGTCGCACAGATACGCAGTATTTT. This sequence encodes CASSLDPSRTDTQYF.

This clone was found a few times. V is TRBV2 and J is TRBJ1-2, with TRBD1 identical over 7 bases. The V and J ends lost 7 bases and 4 bases, in that order; junction bases with no gene match: 3. This CDR3 spans 12 amino acids. CDR1 and CDR2 (germline): SNHLY, FYNNEI. This chain's CDR3 is CASTRGLYGYTF. The CDR3 region has the DNA TGTGCCAGCACGAGGGGGCTCTATGGCTACACCTTC.

This rearrangement joins TRBV7-9 to TRBJ2-5, with 7 bases that match TRBD1. The ends lost 4 bases at V and 4 bases at J; junction bases unmatched: 6. Germline values: CDR1 SEHNR, CDR2 FQNEAQ (reference sequence). This CDR3 has 14 amino acids. The CDR3 nucleotides are TGTGCCAGCAGCTACCGACAGGGCTCAGAGACCCAGTACTTC. Residues: CASSYRQGSETQYF.

V gene TRBV19 combines with J gene TRBJ2-3, with D possibly being TRBD2 (7 bases). The germline V gene encodes CDR1 LNHDA and CDR2 SQIVND (reference sequence). V lost 7 bases, J lost 4 bases, and 15 bases lay in between. The CDR3 spans 14 residues. CDR3 sequence reads: CASTLGGLPDTQYF. CDR3 sequence (DNA): TGTGCCAGTACCCTGGGGGGGCTCCCAGATACGCAGTATTTT.

The CDR3, as DNA: TGTGCCAGCAGCTTATCGGGACAGGGGGCGTGGGAGCAGTACTTC. It is translated as CASSLSGQGAWEQYF. The chain is built from TRBV7-2 and TRBJ2-7; 12 nucleotides agree with TRBD1. CDR1 SGHTA and CDR2 FQGNSA come from the germline V gene. With 2 bases clipped from V and 7 bases from J, the junction kept 6 bases outside the gene matches. The CDR3 is made up of 15 amino acids.

The genes are TRBV9 and TRBJ1-1; D is uncertain. Per germline, CDR1 SGDLS and CDR2 YYNGEE. The CDR3 is 13 residues long. The V end was cut by 3 bases, the J end by 2 bases, with 8 bases between. The CDR3 loop is CASSAYKNTEAFF. CDR3 DNA: TGTGCCAGCAGCGCGTACAAAAACACTGAAGCTTTCTTT. Filled out from reference TRBV9 and TRBJ1-1, the complete variable domain reads DSGVTQTPKHLITATGQRVTLRCSPRSGDLSVYWYQQSLDQGLQFLIQYYNGEERAKGNILERFSAQQFPDLHSELNLSSLELGDSALYFCASSAYKNTEAFFGQGTRLTVV.

The chain uses TRBV7-3 and TRBJ2-1; 10 bases line up with TRBD1. Germline assignment: CDR1 SGHTA and CDR2 FQGTGA. Germline trimming cut 0 bases from V and 7 bases from J; bases unmatched to any gene: 6. This CDR3 is built from 16 residues. CDR3 loop: CASSLTRTGGVNEQFF. The CDR3 DNA reads TGTGCCAGCAGCTTAACCCGGACAGGGGGAGTGAATGAGCAGTTCTTC.

The V call is TRBV6-5, the J call TRBJ1-3; the match to TRBD1 covers 7 bases. The V and J ends lost 7 bases and 0 bases, in that order; junction bases with no gene match: 6. Germline lookup yields CDR1 MNHEY and CDR2 SVGAGI. The CDR3 loop spans 15 amino acids. The CDR3 region is CASIRQGDSGNTIYF. The CDR3 DNA reads TGTGCCAGCATCCGACAGGGCGACTCTGGAAACACCATATATTTT.

J is TRBJ2-3 and V is TRBV7-2; TRBD2 matches 8 bases. After removal of 3 bases from V and 5 bases from J, the junction contained 7 bases not matched to a gene. Germline loops: CDR1 SGHTA, CDR2 FQGNSA. The CDR3 totals 15 residues. CDR3 in DNA: TGTGCCAGCAGCTTGATTGCGGGGGGCCAAGATACGCAGTATTTT. Protein: CASSLIAGGQDTQYF.